A selection of T cell receptor beta chains follows, all from one sample in a study of identifying expanded T cells in peripheral blood. This table comes from immunoSEQ multiplex PCR, and its TCRdb copy is limited to in-frame clones, with some not included. Here the sample spans under 95,000 clones, 89% being singletons. Input material: blood. These receptors were taken from a person aged 18 to 70 in good health. Each CDR3 is given with its conserved first and last residue. A D gene is named only where the DNA matches it firmly. Clone size is given for some rows only: seen once, a few or many times, or a class if the clone is expanded.

>TRBV7-2|TRBJ2-3|.|.
CASSLTLSTDTQYF
TGTGCCAGCAGCTTAACGCTAAGCACAGATACGCAGTATTTT
>TRBV9|TRBJ1-1|.|.
CASSRGVSNTEAFF
TGTGCCAGCAGTAGGGGAGTTTCGAACACTGAAGCTTTCTTT
>TRBV29-1|TRBJ1-2|once|.
CSALGRAGYGYTF
TGCAGCGCCCTAGGGAGGGCTGGGTATGGCTACACCTTC
>TRBV28|TRBJ1-5|.|.
CASSLGAGGGNQPQHF
TGTGCCAGCAGTTTAGGGGCCGGGGGCGGCAATCAGCCCCAGCATTTT
>TRBV7-6|TRBJ2-1|.|.
CASSLVGSYNEQFF
TGTGCCAGCAGCTTAGTGGGGTCCTACAATGAGCAGTTCTTC
>TRBV19|TRBJ1-5|.|TRBD1
CASSRQGANQPQHF
TGTGCCAGTAGTAGGCAGGGGGCTAATCAGCCCCAGCATTTT
>TRBV5-1|TRBJ1-1|.|.
CASSLGSTFGRSEAFF
TGCGCCAGCAGCTTGGGTTCAACGTTCGGTCGGTCTGAAGCTTTCTTT
>TRBV2|TRBJ2-6|.|TRBD2
CASGRESGANVLTF
TGTGCCAGCGGGAGGGAGTCTGGGGCCAACGTCCTGACTTTC
>TRBV28|TRBJ2-7|.|.
CASSTRVSEQYF
TGTGCCAGCAGTACCAGGGTAAGCGAGCAGTACTTC
>TRBV1|TRBJ1-2|.|.
CTSSFTARFYGYTF
TGCACCAGCAGCTTTACGGCTCGCTTCTATGGCTACACCTTC
>TRBV7-2|TRBJ1-1|.|.
CASSRPPGPEAFF
TGTGCCAGCAGCCGGCCCCCCGGGCCTGAAGCTTTCTTT
>TRBV11-1|TRBJ2-5|.|.
CASGPRAPGAQETQYF
TGTGCCAGCGGACCGAGGGCGCCGGGGGCCCAAGAGACCCAGTACTTC
>TRBV28|TRBJ1-5|.|.
CASTDYTRNQPQHF
TGTGCCAGCACCGACTACACTCGCAATCAGCCCCAGCATTTT
>TRBV7-9|TRBJ2-1|.|.
CASSFGLSGQFF
TGTGCCAGCAGCTTCGGACTCTCAGGGCAGTTCTTC
>TRBV5-5|TRBJ2-3|.|TRBD2
CASSASGTSGSIQYF
TGTGCCAGCAGCGCTTCCGGGACTAGCGGGAGCATCCAGTATTTT
>TRBV7-2|TRBJ2-3|.|.
CASSLASVGEGTDTQYF
TGTGCCAGCAGCTTAGCCTCTGTGGGGGAAGGCACAGATACGCAGTATTTT
>TRBV19|TRBJ1-3|.|.
CASSINGVNSGNTIYF
TGTGCCAGTAGTATAAATGGGGTCAACTCTGGAAACACCATATATTTT
>TRBV30|TRBJ1-6|few|.
CAWSKGQDNSPLHF
TGTGCCTGGAGCAAAGGGCAGGACAATTCACCCCTCCACTTT
>TRBV4-1|TRBJ2-7|.|.
CASSQFIGFGWEQYF
TGCGCCAGCAGCCAATTTATCGGGTTTGGGTGGGAGCAGTACTTC
>TRBV5-4|TRBJ2-1|.|.
CASSLDQTSNEQFF
TGTGCCAGCAGCTTGGACCAGACTAGCAATGAGCAGTTCTTC
>TRBV11-2|TRBJ2-7|.|TRBD1
CASSLMGQPIYEQYF
TGTGCCAGCAGCCTAATGGGACAGCCCATCTACGAGCAGTACTTC
>TRBV5-8|TRBJ2-2|once|.
CASSWNTGELFF
TGTGCCAGCAGCTGGAACACCGGGGAGCTGTTTTTT
>TRBV13|TRBJ2-1|.|.
CASSLGSNEQFF
TGTGCCAGCAGCTTAGGCAGCAATGAGCAGTTCTTC
>TRBV28|TRBJ1-2|.|TRBD1
CASSLGTARGYTF
TGTGCCAGCAGTCTCGGGACAGCGCGGGGCTACACCTTC
>TRBV5-6|TRBJ1-4|.|TRBD1
CASSTGGAGEKLFF
TGTGCCAGCTCAACAGGGGGCGCTGGTGAAAAACTGTTTTTT
>TRBV28|TRBJ1-6|.|.
CASSSPPALGHSPLHF
TGTGCCAGCAGTTCCCCCCCGGCCTTAGGCCATTCACCCCTCCACTTT